These 11 T cell receptor beta chains came from one sample sequenced in a study of OX40 agonist ivuxolimab in advanced cancers. Data came from immunoSEQ multiplex PCR; TCRdb stores just in-frame clones and leaves some out. This table has 35,000 to 40,000 clones, nearly 90% appearing once. The specimen comprised CD4+ or CD8+ T cells sorted from blood, sampled in a trial of the OX40 agonist ivuxolimab. These receptors were taken from an adult with an advanced solid tumor such as melanoma, head and neck, liver or kidney cancer.

The chain recombines TRBV29-1 with TRBJ1-2; D remains ambiguous. This CDR3 comprises 9 residues. V was pared by 6 bases and J by 6 bases, with 5 bases between. Germline lookup yields CDR1 SQVTM and CDR2 ANQGSEA. CDR3 in DNA: TGCAGCGTAGGTAATGGCTACACCTTC. Its translation: CSVGNGYTF.

V usage is TRBV27 and J usage is TRBJ1-1; tentative D call: TRBD1 (6 bases). Per the germline V gene, CDR1 is MNHEY and CDR2 is SMNVEV (reference sequence). The CDR3 is 16 residues long. The ends were cut back, 5 bases at V and 0 bases at J, with 16 bases in the middle. This CDR3 reads CASSPDRKNVNTEAFF. The CDR3 bases are TGTGCCAGCAGTCCTGACAGGAAGAACGTGAACACTGAAGCTTTCTTT.

The V call is TRBV6-5, the J call TRBJ1-2, with D tentatively TRBD1 (5 bases). The CDR3 has 15 amino acids. Germline V CDR1 and CDR2: MNHEY, SVGAGI. V lost 2 bases, J lost 10 bases, and 20 bases lay in between. DNA for the CDR3: TGTGCCAGCAGTTACGGGGCAGGGCCAGAGTCTGTCTACACCTTC. Encoded protein: CASSYGAGPESVYTF.

The chain links TRBV6-5 to TRBJ2-7, with D maybe TRBD2 (6 bases). The germline gives CDR1 MNHEY, CDR2 SVGAGI. With 0 bases removed from V and 1 base from J, the gap between germline ends came to 13 bases. This CDR3 comprises 16 residues. CDR3 nucleotide sequence: TGTGCCAGCAGTTACTCCGGGGGAGGAAAATCCTACGAGCAGTACTTC. It specifies CASSYSGGGKSYEQYF.

This clone was observed a single time. The rearrangement joins TRBV7-9 to TRBJ2-2; D not certain. The CDR3 is 11 residues long. Germline V gene lookup returns CDR1 SEHNR and CDR2 FQNEAQ (reference sequence). V lost 5 bases and J lost 5, with 3 bases in between. This CDR3 reads CASSETGELFF. CDR3 nucleotides: TGTGCCAGCAGCGAAACCGGGGAGCTGTTTTTT.

The chain combines TRBV28 with TRBJ2-7; D is uncertain. This CDR3 spans 15 amino acids. V lost 3 bases and J 6 bases, leaving 18 bases between the germline ends. Germline V gene sequence: CDR1 MDHEN, CDR2 SYDVKM. CDR3 in amino acids: CASSFYLISSPEQYF. In DNA form, the CDR3 reads TGTGCCAGCAGTTTCTACCTAATATCCTCTCCCGAGCAGTACTTC. Full variable domain (rest looked up from reference TRBV28 and TRBJ2-7): DVKVTQSSRYLVKRTGEKVFLECVQDMDHENMFWYRQDPGLGLRLIYFSYDVKMKEKGDIPEGYSVSREKKERFSLILESASTNQTSMYLCASSFYLISSPEQYFGPGTRLTVT.

The chain combines TRBV13 with TRBJ1-1, with 7 bases fitting TRBD1. Looked up from germline, CDR1 is PRHDT and CDR2 is FYEKMQ (reference sequence). The CDR3 is made up of 12 amino acids. Germline trimming cut 4 bases from V and 4 bases from J; bases unmatched to any gene: 0. The DNA of the CDR3 is TGTGCCAGCAGCTCAGGGGGCACTGAAGCTTTCTTT. Translated: CASSSGGTEAFF. The full variable domain, rest sourced from reference TRBV13 and TRBJ1-1, is AAGVIQSPRHLIKEKRETATLKCYPIPRHDTVYWYQQGPGQDPQFLISFYEKMQSDKGSIPDRFSAQQFSDYHSELNMSSLELGDSALYFCASSSGGTEAFFGQGTRLTVV.

The chain couples TRBV7-3 to TRBJ2-2, with 14 bases aligning to TRBD2. V lost 5 bases and J lost 5; bases outside the gene matches: 4. Germline loops: CDR1 SGHTA, CDR2 FQGTGA. This CDR3 contains 16 residues. CDR3 in DNA: TGTGCCAGCAGCCACCGGACTAGCGGGGGGACCGGGGAGCTGTTTTTT. This gives the protein CASSHRTSGGTGELFF.

The gene calls are TRBV11-2 and TRBJ2-7; D remains ambiguous. Germline lookup yields CDR1 SGHAT and CDR2 FQNNGV. CDR3 length: 13 amino acids. The V and J ends lost 1 base and 6 bases respectively, with 10 bases between them. CDR3 coding DNA: TGTGCCAGCAGCTTAGTGGGCTGGGGCGAGCAGTACTTC. Translating gives CASSLVGWGEQYF.

Sample share makes this clone medium-sized. The genes are TRBV30 and TRBJ2-3, with a weak D call TRBD2 (5 bases). Trimming left V 2 bases short and J 3 bases short, with 15 bases between. Germline CDR1 reads GTSNPN; CDR2 reads SVGIG (reference sequence). The CDR3 contains 15 residues. The CDR3 sequence: CAWSSRGSMTDTQYF. CDR3 nucleotide sequence: TGTGCCTGGAGTAGTAGAGGGTCGATGACAGATACGCAGTATTTT.

The chain's CDR3 is CASSPSPPGTGELFF. DNA for the CDR3: TGCGCCAGCAGTCCATCACCCCCGGGCACCGGGGAGCTGTTTTTT. The V gene is TRBV4-1, the J gene TRBJ2-2; D call uncertain. This CDR3 region has 15 residues. Per the germline V gene, CDR1 is MGHRA and CDR2 is YSYEKL. V was clipped by 6 bases and J by 4 bases, with 15 bases between them.